This TCR beta chain was documented in a study of T-cell memory formation after mild COVID-19. Researchers used 5'RACE with constant-segment primers to make TCR alpha and TCR beta cDNA libraries that carry sample barcodes and UMIs. One entry per CDR3 protein results from TCRdb running MiXCR on the 5' RACE reads. The repertoire consists of around 300,000 distinct CDR3 sequences, with approximately 13% occurring once and the leading ten covering about a fifth. The sample holds a few counts of this clonotype. V lost 3 bases to trimming and J lost 0 bases, with 5 bases between them. The germline V gene encodes CDR1 SGHAT and CDR2 FQDESV (reference sequence). The CDR3 has 13 residues.

The V gene is TRBV11-1, the J gene TRBJ1-1; D gene ambiguous. Sequences were obtained from PBMCs or a T cell subset sorted from them (not recorded which). The clonotype comes from a young man who had mild COVID-19 (a few samples of this study predate the infection). Cell type and time point are not known. The CDR3 DNA reads TGTGCCAGCAGCTTTGAGGTGAACACTGAAGCTTTCTTT. Translation gives CASSFEVNTEAFF.